This T cell receptor (beta chain) came from a study of blood T cell repertoires in COVID-19. For the study at large: Samples taken during acute and convalescent COVID-19 were collected in the United States, Italy and Spain.

The CDR3 is 17 amino acids. The germline gives CDR1 LNHDA, CDR2 SQIVND (reference sequence). V was trimmed by 6 bases and J by 5 bases, leaving 20 bases between them. In the authors' methods: Nucleated cell number was recorded as an estimate derived from reference gene primer amplification. Repertoires were generated with immunoSEQ multiplex PCR, while TCRdb's copy carries only in-frame clones and drops some. For V, J and clone size, that table is used; D and trimming come from the DNA. The sample has about 55,000 clones; roughly 84% are singletons. This chain uses TRBV19 with TRBJ1-6; maybe TRBD1 (6 bases). The sequencing input was peripheral blood. The sequence was obtained from a human donor with active COVID-19. The donor label of this sample is uncertain. In DNA, the CDR3 is TGTGCCAGTAGCCCTTTGTTTGACAGGTCAAATAATTCACCCCTCCACTTT. Translating it yields CASSPLFDRSNNSPLHF. The variable domain in full, with the rest retrieved from reference TRBV19 and TRBJ1-6, is DGGITQSPKYLFRKEGQNVTLSCEQNLNHDAMYWYRQDPGQGLRLIYYSQIVNDFQKGDIAEGYSVSREKKESFPLTVTSAQKNPTAFYLCASSPLFDRSNNSPLHFGNGTRLTVT.